Presented here are 25 T cell receptor beta chains from one specimen sequenced in a study of T cell repertoires in aging, cancer and after chemotherapy. The template was genomic DNA from peripheral blood, not RNA. Multiplex touch-down PCR with TRB-A/B primers amplified rearranged V-D-J TRB sequences. TCRdb analysed the multiplex PCR reads with MiXCR anew, one entry per CDR3 protein. The repertoire has about 10,000 distinct CDR3 sequences, around a third of them found once; the top ten carry 3.5%. The material sequenced was blood. These receptors all stem from a human donor in good health.

This clonotype has more than one count but fewer than ten. The rearrangement links TRBV20-1 to TRBJ2-7; perhaps D is TRBD1 or TRBD2 (6 bases each). The germline CDR1 and CDR2 sequences are DFQATT and SNEGSKA (reference sequence). Trimming stripped 3 bases from V and 3 bases from J, with 15 bases between. The CDR3 extends over 14 amino acids. The CDR3 region is CSASTGGTDYEQYV. The CDR3 nucleotides read TGCAGTGCTAGCACCGGGGGCACCGACTACGAGCAGTACGTC.

This clonotype appeared a few times. This chain links TRBV6-5 with TRBJ2-2; D might be TRBD1 or TRBD2, each matching 5 bases. Trimming removed 6 bases from V and 4 bases from J, with 15 bases in between. The germline CDR1 and CDR2 sequences are MNHEY and SVGAGI. The CDR3 runs to 15 residues. The CDR3 DNA reads TGTGCCAGCAGGCCACCGGGACGGCCCACCGGGGAGCTGTTTTTT. As protein: CASRPPGRPTGELFF.

The rearrangement uses TRBV28 and TRBJ2-2, with a weak D call TRBD1 (5 bases). V was pared by 8 bases and J by 1 base, with 5 bases between. CDR1 is MDHEN and CDR2 is SYDVKM in the germline V gene. The CDR3 extends over 12 amino acids. CDR3 loop: CASQGNTGELFF. The DNA of the CDR3 is TGTGCCAGCCAGGGGAACACCGGGGAGCTGTTTTTT.

This clonotype was recorded once. A clone one base away is much larger, so this may be a read error. The CDR3 nucleotides are TGTGCCAGCAGACCCGGGACAGGGCCTAGGGAGCAGTACTTC. Protein sequence: CASRPGTGPREQYF. The chain carries TRBV7-6 and TRBJ2-7, with 9 bases identical to TRBD1. The junction had 10 bases not matched to a gene; V was cut back by 6 bases and J by 7 bases. The CDR3 totals 14 residues. Germline CDR1 and CDR2: SGHVS and FNYEAQ.

This clonotype was counted a few times. The chain employs TRBV15 and TRBJ1-1, with unresolved D. Deletions cut 11 bases from V and 5 bases from J, with 15 bases between. The CDR3 contains 12 residues. Looked up from germline, CDR1 is LNHNV and CDR2 is YYDKDF (reference sequence). As DNA, the CDR3 is TGTGCCTCTTCCCTCGGGCGGACTGAAGCTTTCTTT. It yields the protein CASSLGRTEAFF.

Only a few counts were recorded for this clonotype. The chain is built from TRBV20-1 and TRBJ2-1; TRBD1 aligns across 10 bases. The germline V gene encodes CDR1 DFQATT and CDR2 SNEGSKA (reference sequence). V shed 6 bases, J shed 13 bases, and the junction held 15 bases outside the gene matches. This CDR3 contains 14 residues. CDR3 residues: CSAPKTGQGWEQFF. The DNA for the CDR3 is TGCAGTGCCCCTAAGACGGGACAGGGGTGGGAACAGTTCTTC.

CDR3 residues: CASSLGGYDTEAFF. The DNA of the CDR3 is TGCGCCAGCAGCTTGGGAGGATACGACACTGAAGCTTTCTTT. The chain recombines TRBV5-1 with TRBJ1-1, with D hard to call. Germline V lookup: CDR1 SGHRS, CDR2 YFSETQ. V was pared by 0 bases and J by 3 bases, with 9 bases between. The CDR3 consists of 14 residues. Full variable domain (outside the CDR3, taken from reference TRBV5-1 and TRBJ1-1): KAGVTQTPRYLIKTRGQQVTLSCSPISGHRSVSWYQQTPGQGLQFLFEYFSETQRNKGNFPGRFSGRQFSNSRSEMNVSTLELGDSALYLCASSLGGYDTEAFFGQGTRLTVV.

The chain uses TRBV7-9 and TRBJ1-1, with D tentatively TRBD1 (6 bases). The CDR3 runs 13 residues. CDR1 SEHNR and CDR2 FQNEAQ come from the germline V gene (reference sequence). Trimming removed 7 bases at V and 0 bases at J, with 9 bases between. The CDR3 sequence: CASNRQVNTEAFF. The CDR3 DNA reads as TGTGCCAGCAACAGACAGGTGAACACTGAAGCTTTCTTT.

This chain links TRBV20-1 with TRBJ1-6; D uncertain. CDR3 length: 12 amino acids. The V end lost 3 bases, the J end lost 8 bases, and 8 bases lay between the germline ends. The V gene's germline CDR1 is DFQATT and CDR2 SNEGSKA (reference sequence). The CDR3: CSASLWDSPLHF. The CDR3 region has the DNA TGCAGTGCTAGTTTATGGGATTCACCCCTCCACTTT.

The chain recombines TRBV6-2 or TRBV6-3 with TRBJ2-7; D call uncertain. The germline V gene encodes CDR1 MNHEY and CDR2 SVGEGT. This CDR3 spans 13 amino acids. V was trimmed by 2 bases and J by 2 bases, leaving 7 bases between them. CDR3 loop: CASSYRRAYEQYV. The CDR3 DNA follows: TGTGCCAGCAGTTACCGAAGAGCCTACGAGCAGTACGTC.

This clonotype was detected a few times. The V and J genes are TRBV6-5 and TRBJ2-1; D gene unclear. V lost 6 bases to trimming and J lost 0 bases, with 3 bases between them. Germline V gives CDR1 MNHEY, CDR2 SVGAGI. The CDR3 has 12 amino acids. The CDR3 DNA sequence: TGTGCCAGCAGCGCCTCCTACAATGAGCAGTTCTTC. Its translation is CASSASYNEQFF.

The genes are TRBV10-3 and TRBJ2-7; no clear D. V gave up 4 bases and J gave up 5 bases, with 15 bases separating them. Germline CDR1 reads ENHRY; CDR2 reads SYGVKD. The CDR3 runs 14 residues. The CDR3 DNA reads TGTGCCATCAGTGTTCCCGAATTAAGCGACGAGCAGTACTTC. It codes for CAISVPELSDEQYF.

In regard to this clonotype: One base away lies a much larger clone, so this may be a sequencing read error. The rearrangement uses TRBV29-1 and TRBJ1-2; tentatively, D is TRBD1 (5 bases). Per germline, CDR1 SQVTM and CDR2 ANQGSEA. The CDR3 is 13 amino acids. CDR3 DNA: TGCAGAGTTGGATTTCGGTCGGGGGATGGCTACACCTTC. Translated: CRVGFRSGDGYTF.

The rearrangement uses TRBV4-2 and TRBJ1-6; D possibly corresponds to TRBD1 (5 bases). The CDR3 is 19 amino acids. Germline CDR1 is LGHNA and CDR2 is YNFKEQ. V lost 0 bases, J lost 8 bases, and 23 bases lay in between. The CDR3 DNA sequence: TGTGCCAGCAGCCAAGATTTTCGGGGACGGGGGATATCGGATTCACCCCTCCACTTT. Translated, it gives CASSQDFRGRGISDSPLHF.

By proportion, this clonotype is large. The CDR3 DNA follows: TGCAGTGCTAGACTAATCGGGGGGGTTACTGGAAACACCATATATTTT. It codes for CSARLIGGVTGNTIYF. The chain uses TRBV20-1 and TRBJ1-3; possible D gene TRBD1, 5 bases. CDR3 length: 16 residues. Looked up from germline, CDR1 is DFQATT and CDR2 is SNEGSKA (reference sequence). The V end was cut by 2 bases, the J end by 2 bases, with 16 bases between.

This clonotype is labeled medium-sized. V is TRBV6-5 and J is TRBJ2-7, with a weak D call TRBD1 (6 bases). This CDR3 has 13 amino acids. Germline V gives CDR1 MNHEY, CDR2 SVGAGI. V was clipped by 3 bases and J by 6 bases, with 12 bases between them. CDR3 DNA sequence: TGTGCCAGCAGTTATGAGGACAGAAGCGAGCAGTACTTC. Its protein product is CASSYEDRSEQYF.

This clonotype has more than one count but fewer than ten. The chain combines TRBV6-2 or TRBV6-3 with TRBJ2-6, with TRBD1 as a possible D gene (5 bases). The CDR3 sequence is 15 residues long. The germline V gene has CDR1 MNHEY and CDR2 SVGEGT. Trimming left V 8 bases short and J 0 bases short, with 11 bases between. The CDR3 DNA sequence: TGTGCCAGCGGTGGACACAACTCTGGGGCCAACGTCCTGACTTTC. This gives the protein CASGGHNSGANVLTF.

The chain couples TRBV6-2 or TRBV6-3 to TRBJ2-6; D ambiguous. V was cut by 1 base and J by 0 bases, with 10 bases left in between. The CDR3 length is 17 residues. Germline V gene sequence: CDR1 MNHEY, CDR2 SVGEGT. CDR3 DNA sequence: TGTGCCAGCAGTTACTTAAAACCAGGCTCTGGGGCCAACGTCCTGACTTTC. Protein product: CASSYLKPGSGANVLTF.

This clonotype was seen only a few times. The genes are TRBV12-3 or TRBV12-4 and TRBJ2-7, with 8 nucleotides matching TRBD1. V shed 5 bases, J shed 3 bases, and the junction held 6 bases outside the gene matches. This CDR3 has 14 residues. This chain's CDR3 is CASSRTGRGYEQYF. The CDR3 DNA follows: TGTGCCAGCAGTCGGACAGGGAGAGGCTACGAGCAGTACTTC.

The chain uses TRBV28 and TRBJ1-4; 9 nucleotides agree with TRBD1. Germline lookup yields CDR1 MDHEN and CDR2 SYDVKM. The junction had 9 bases not matched to a gene; V was cut back by 5 bases and J by 8 bases. This CDR3 spans 15 amino acids. The CDR3 nucleotides read TGTGCCAGCAGTGCCCTGACAGGGGGGTTGGAAAAACTGTTTTTT. Translation: CASSALTGGLEKLFF.

V is TRBV12-3 or TRBV12-4 and J is TRBJ2-3, with TRBD2 matching 14 bases. The CDR3 has 16 amino acids. V shed 5 bases, J shed 3 bases, and the junction held 4 bases outside the gene matches. CDR3 loop: CASSDRLAGGTDTQYF. CDR3 sequence (DNA): TGTGCCAGCAGTGATCGACTAGCGGGAGGGACAGATACGCAGTATTTT.

The rearrangement joins TRBV20-1 to TRBJ1-2; TRBD1 might be the D (6 bases). Germline V gives CDR1 DFQATT, CDR2 SNEGSKA (reference sequence). The CDR3 covers 14 residues. The CDR3 DNA reads as TGCAACGTGGACAGTCTCTGGTCCATTAGGGGCTACACCTTC. It is translated as CNVDSLWSIRGYTF.

This chain links TRBV20-1 with TRBJ2-5; D not resolved. The CDR3 extends over 13 amino acids. In germline, CDR1 is DFQATT, CDR2 SNEGSKA (reference sequence). V was trimmed by 0 bases and J by 6 bases, leaving 11 bases between them. CDR3 coding DNA: TGCAGTGCTAGAGAGTCCGGGTCAAAGACCCAGTACTTC. Encoded protein: CSARESGSKTQYF.

This clonotype was counted only a few times. V is TRBV18 and J is TRBJ1-1; tentative D call: TRBD1 (6 bases). Germline loops: CDR1 KGHSH, CDR2 LQKENI. The CDR3 runs 15 residues. Trimming removed 3 bases at V and 3 bases at J, with 14 bases between. CDR3 nucleotides: TGTGCCAGCTCACCCGGGGGCATTGGGGACACTGAAGCTTTCTTT. This encodes CASSPGGIGDTEAFF.

A few counts support this clonotype. This chain joins TRBV7-9 and TRBJ2-2, with 12 bases fitting TRBD1. Trimming cost V 6 bases and J 6 bases; bases outside gene matches: 14. This CDR3 is built from 18 residues. The germline gives CDR1 SEHNR, CDR2 FQNEAQ (reference sequence). The CDR3 DNA sequence: TGTGCCAGCAGTCGCCTCCCGGGACAGGGGGCGTTGGCCGGGGAGCTGTTTTTT. It specifies CASSRLPGQGALAGELFF.